Sequencing of this T cell receptor beta chain was carried out in a study of cytomegalovirus exposure and HLA in healthy donors. Findings and caveats of the study: Some highly shared sequence variants likely arose as a pipeline artifact. According to a later analysis, donors in an Asian-associated ancestry cluster reportedly had fewer N-insertions than the roughly 640-donor mean.

For this clone: Its specificity is not known.

The PCR made use of 60 Vbeta and 13 Jbeta primers. Clones were read by immunoSEQ multiplex PCR, and TCRdb kept only the in-frame ones, dropping some. The table for this sample gives around 88,000 clones. The ends lost 0 bases at V and 1 base at J; junction bases unmatched: 4. The CDR3 runs 18 residues. CDR1 and CDR2 from the germline V gene are LGHNA and YSLEER. V gene TRBV4-3 combines with J gene TRBJ2-4, with 12 positions matching TRBD1. The receptor was derived from a girl under 18 in good health and CMV-seropositive. Sequenced input: PBMCs. CDR3: CASSQEGQGALAKNIQYF. Here the CDR3 DNA reads TGCGCCAGCAGCCAAGAGGGACAGGGGGCCCTGGCCAAAAACATTCAGTACTTC.